In its sample, the clone carrying this T cell receptor (beta chain) was seen a few times. The data are from a study of blood T cell repertoires in COVID-19. Data came from immunoSEQ multiplex PCR; TCRdb stores just in-frame clones and leaves some out. The table has approximately 390,000 clones, about 89% seen once. The TCR comes from a woman aged 60 to 75 with COVID-19, enrolled during active disease. Sequenced: peripheral blood.

The CDR3 bases are TGTGCCAGCAGTTACCCGGGGGCCTACGAGCAGTACTTC. Protein product: CASSYPGAYEQYF. This chain connects TRBV6-2 or TRBV6-3 to TRBJ2-7; TRBD2 is a possible D gene (6 bases). The CDR3 extends over 13 amino acids. V lost 2 bases and J lost 2, with 7 bases in between. In germline, CDR1 is MNHEY, CDR2 SVGEGT.